This record looks at one TCR beta chain sequence and its context. Its antigen remains unknown. The PCR employed 60 Vbeta primers together with 13 Jbeta primers. The data were produced by immunoSEQ multiplex PCR, yet TCRdb's version contains in-frame clones alone and is incomplete. This repertoire shows around 220,000 clones, approximately 79% found once; its top ten account for 0.22%. The sample originates from a study of cytomegalovirus exposure and HLA in healthy donors. V was pared by 5 bases and J by 11 bases, with 6 bases of the junction left unmatched. The CDR3 runs 13 residues. CDR1 is SSHAT, CDR2 FNYEAQ, per germline (reference sequence). Study-level points and caveats: It was shown in a later analysis that HLA-associated TCR beta chains were more clonally expanded than other, equally common chains.

Regarding donors, all were healthy bone marrow donors. Donors were ostensibly healthy at sampling, although undocumented immune exposures were probable. The chain is built from TRBV7-7 and TRBJ2-1; 10 positions agree with TRBD2. The material sequenced was PBMCs. The sequence came from a girl under 10 years old in good health and CMV-seronegative. CDR3: CASSPTSGAKQFF. The CDR3 DNA follows: TGTGCCAGCAGCCCCACTAGCGGGGCAAAGCAGTTCTTC.